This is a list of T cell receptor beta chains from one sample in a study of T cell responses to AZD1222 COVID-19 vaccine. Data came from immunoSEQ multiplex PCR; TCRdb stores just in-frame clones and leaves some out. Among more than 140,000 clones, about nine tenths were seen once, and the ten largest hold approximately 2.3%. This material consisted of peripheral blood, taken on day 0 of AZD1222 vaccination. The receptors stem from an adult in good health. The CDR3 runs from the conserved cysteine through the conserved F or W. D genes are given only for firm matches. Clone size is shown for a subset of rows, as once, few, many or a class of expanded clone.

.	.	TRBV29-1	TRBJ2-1	CSVNEQFF	TGCAGCGTCAATGAGCAGTTCTTC
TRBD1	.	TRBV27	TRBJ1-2	CASSYTGQGNYGYTF	TGTGCCAGCAGTTATACGGGACAGGGGAACTATGGCTACACCTTC
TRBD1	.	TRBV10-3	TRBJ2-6	CAISPVDRGRSSGANVLTF	TGTGCCATATCACCTGTGGACAGGGGGCGCAGTTCTGGGGCCAACGTCCTGACTTTC
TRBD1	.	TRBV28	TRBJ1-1	CASRARTGGFAEAFF	TGTGCCAGCAGGGCCCGGACAGGGGGTTTTGCTGAAGCTTTCTTT
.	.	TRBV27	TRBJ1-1	CASSLWGSDTEAFF	TGTGCCAGCAGTTTATGGGGCTCAGACACTGAAGCTTTCTTT
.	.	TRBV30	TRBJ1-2	CAWSTGGGYTF	TGTGCCTGGAGTACTGGGGGTGGCTACACCTTC
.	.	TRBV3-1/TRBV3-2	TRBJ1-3	CASSQAAGRGNTIYF	TGTGCCAGCAGCCAAGCCGCAGGGAGGGGAAACACCATATATTTT
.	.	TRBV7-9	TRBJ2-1	CASSFQQGSSYNEQFF	TGTGCCAGCAGCTTCCAACAGGGTAGCTCCTACAATGAGCAGTTCTTC
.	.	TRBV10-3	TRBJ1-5	CAISEGNGNQPQHF	TGTGCCATCAGTGAGGGTAATGGCAATCAGCCCCAGCATTTT
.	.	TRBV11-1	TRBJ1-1	CASTVLGEKAFF	TGTGCCAGCACCGTTTTGGGAGAGAAAGCTTTCTTT
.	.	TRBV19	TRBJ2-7	CASSLRGGYEQYF	TGTGCCAGTAGTCTTCGGGGCGGGTACGAGCAGTACTTC
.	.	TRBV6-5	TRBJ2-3	CASSYKQARGDTQYF	TGTGCCAGCAGTTACAAGCAAGCCCGGGGGGATACGCAGTATTTT
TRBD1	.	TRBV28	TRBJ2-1	CASSSPSGQAYNEQFF	TGTGCCAGCAGCTCACCAAGCGGACAGGCCTACAATGAGCAGTTCTTC
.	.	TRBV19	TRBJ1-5	CASSPFDSRNQPQHF	TGTGCCAGTAGTCCCTTTGACAGTCGCAATCAGCCCCAGCATTTT
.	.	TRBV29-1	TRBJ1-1	CSVAGGKGTEAFF	TGCAGCGTCGCAGGTGGAAAAGGCACTGAAGCTTTCTTT
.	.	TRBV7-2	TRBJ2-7	CASSLVGDSSYEQYF	TGTGCCAGCAGCTTAGTCGGGGATAGCTCCTACGAGCAGTACTTC
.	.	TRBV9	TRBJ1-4	CASSRGRGLEKLFF	TGTGCCAGCAGCAGAGGAAGGGGTCTAGAAAAACTGTTTTTT
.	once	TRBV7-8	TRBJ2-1	CASSVQATSSYNEQFF	TGTGCCAGCAGTGTTCAGGCGACAAGCTCCTACAATGAGCAGTTCTTC
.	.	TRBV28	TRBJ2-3	CAGKEGGTDTQYF	TGTGCCGGAAAAGAGGGAGGCACAGATACGCAGTATTTT
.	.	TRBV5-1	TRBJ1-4	CASSEGGVTAEKLFF	TGCGCCAGCAGCGAAGGGGGAGTAACTGCAGAAAAACTGTTTTTT
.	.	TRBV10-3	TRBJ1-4	CAIRPGRGNEKLFF	TGTGCCATCAGGCCGGGAAGGGGTAATGAAAAACTGTTTTTT
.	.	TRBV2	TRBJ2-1	CASVASSYNEQFF	TGTGCCAGCGTCGCTAGCTCCTACAATGAGCAGTTCTTC
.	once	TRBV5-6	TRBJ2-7	CASSLDRRQYF	TGTGCCAGCAGCCTCGACAGACGGCAGTACTTC
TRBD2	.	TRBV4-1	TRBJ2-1	CASSIRLAGASSYNEQFF	TGCGCCAGCAGCATCAGACTAGCGGGAGCCAGCTCCTACAATGAGCAGTTCTTC
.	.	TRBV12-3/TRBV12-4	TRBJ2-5	CASSLRETQYF	TGTGCCAGCAGTTTAAGGGAGACCCAGTACTTC
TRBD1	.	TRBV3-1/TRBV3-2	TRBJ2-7	CASSQAGQGPYEQYF	TGTGCCAGCAGCCAAGCGGGACAGGGACCCTACGAGCAGTACTTC
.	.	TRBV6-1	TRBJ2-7	CASSSPTLSSYEQYF	TGTGCCAGCAGTTCTCCGACCCTGAGCTCCTACGAGCAGTACTTC
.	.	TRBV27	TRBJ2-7	CASSLYRSSYEQYF	TGTGCCAGCAGTTTATACCGTAGCTCCTACGAGCAGTACTTC
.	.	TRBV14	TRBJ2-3	CASSAAHGTRNTQYF	TGTGCCAGCAGCGCCGCCCACGGGACGAGAAATACGCAGTATTTT
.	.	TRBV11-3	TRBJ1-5	CASSPAGGNQPQHF	TGTGCCAGCAGCCCGGCGGGGGGCAATCAGCCCCAGCATTTT
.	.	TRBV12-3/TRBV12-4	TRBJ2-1	CASTLYREGEQFF	TGTGCCAGCACCTTATACAGGGAAGGTGAGCAGTTCTTC
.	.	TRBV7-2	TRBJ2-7	CASSSDTLIGRQYF	TGTGCCAGCAGCTCTGACACCCTGATTGGAAGGCAGTACTTC
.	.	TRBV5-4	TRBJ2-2	CASSSRGPTGELFF	TGTGCCAGCAGCTCCCGGGGGCCCACCGGGGAGCTGTTTTTT
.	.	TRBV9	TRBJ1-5	CASSAGVSNQPQHF	TGTGCCAGCAGCGCCGGGGTGTCGAATCAGCCCCAGCATTTT
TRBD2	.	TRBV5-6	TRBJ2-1	CASSLVGTSFGEQFF	TGTGCCAGCAGCTTGGTCGGGACTAGCTTTGGTGAGCAGTTCTTC
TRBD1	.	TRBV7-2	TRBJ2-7	CASSAHRGSYEQYF	TGTGCCAGCAGCGCCCACAGGGGGTCCTACGAGCAGTACTTC
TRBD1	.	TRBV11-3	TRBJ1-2	CASSSRDRGRLYYGYTF	TGTGCCAGCAGCTCTCGGGACAGGGGGCGACTCTACTATGGCTACACCTTC
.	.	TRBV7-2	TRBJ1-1	CASSLMYGDTEAFF	TGTGCCAGCAGCCTCATGTATGGGGACACTGAAGCTTTCTTT
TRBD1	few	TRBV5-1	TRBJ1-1	CASSSGQGWRAEAFF	TGCGCCAGCAGCTCCGGACAGGGGTGGAGGGCTGAAGCTTTCTTT
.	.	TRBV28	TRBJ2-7	CASSFGLAEQYF	TGTGCCAGCAGTTTCGGCCTGGCAGAGCAGTACTTC
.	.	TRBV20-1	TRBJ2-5	CSASPYGRPETQYF	TGCAGTGCTAGTCCCTACGGGAGACCAGAGACCCAGTACTTC
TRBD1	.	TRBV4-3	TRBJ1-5	CASSQDSGGHQPQHF	TGCGCCAGCAGCCAAGATTCAGGGGGGCATCAGCCCCAGCATTTT
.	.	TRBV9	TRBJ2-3	CASSVDPRGSGDTQYF	TGTGCCAGCAGCGTAGACCCTAGGGGCTCAGGAGATACGCAGTATTTT
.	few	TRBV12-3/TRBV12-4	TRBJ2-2	CASSLSLSGELFF	TGTGCCAGCAGTTTATCTCTATCCGGGGAGCTGTTTTTT
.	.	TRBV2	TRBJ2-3	CASSFRADTQYF	TGTGCCAGCAGTTTTAGGGCAGATACGCAGTATTTT
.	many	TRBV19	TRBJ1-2	CASSIGVRGYTF	TGTGCCAGTAGTATTGGGGTCCGTGGCTACACCTTC
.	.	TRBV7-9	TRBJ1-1	CASSLEGEAFF	TGTGCCAGCAGCTTAGAGGGAGAAGCTTTCTTT
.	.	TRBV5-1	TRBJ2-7	CASSFTISDLSYEQYF	TGCGCCAGCAGCTTTACGATTAGCGACCTCTCCTACGAGCAGTACTTC
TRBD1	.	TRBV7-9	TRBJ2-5	CASSLIGTAEAQYF	TGTGCCAGCAGCTTAATCGGGACAGCGGAGGCCCAGTACTTC
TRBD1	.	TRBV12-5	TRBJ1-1	CASGLVQGEAFF	TGTGCTAGTGGTTTGGTACAGGGGGAAGCTTTCTTT
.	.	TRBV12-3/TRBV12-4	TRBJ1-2	CASSPLGYGYTF	TGTGCCAGCAGTCCCCTTGGCTATGGCTACACCTTC
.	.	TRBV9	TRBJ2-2	CASSVIATPSAGELFF	TGTGCCAGCAGCGTAATCGCCACACCGAGCGCCGGGGAGCTGTTTTTT
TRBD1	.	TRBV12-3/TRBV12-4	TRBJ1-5	CASGQEYQPQHF	TGTGCCAGCGGACAGGAGTATCAGCCCCAGCATTTT